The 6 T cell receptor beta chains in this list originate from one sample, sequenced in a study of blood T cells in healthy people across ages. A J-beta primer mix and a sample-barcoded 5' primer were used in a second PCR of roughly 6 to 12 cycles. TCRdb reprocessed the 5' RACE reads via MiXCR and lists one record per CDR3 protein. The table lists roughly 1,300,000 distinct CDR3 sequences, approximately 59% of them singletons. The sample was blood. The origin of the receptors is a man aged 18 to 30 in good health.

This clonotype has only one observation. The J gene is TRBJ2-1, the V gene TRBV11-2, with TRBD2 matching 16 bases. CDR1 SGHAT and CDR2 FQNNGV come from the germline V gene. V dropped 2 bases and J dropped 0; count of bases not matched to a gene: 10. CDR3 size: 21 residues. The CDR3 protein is CASSLIPTGTSGGASYNEQFF. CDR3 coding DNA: TGTGCCAGCAGCTTAATCCCGACCGGGACTAGCGGGGGGGCCTCCTACAATGAGCAGTTCTTC. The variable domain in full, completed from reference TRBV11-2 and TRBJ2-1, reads EAGVAQSPRYKIIEKRQSVAFWCNPISGHATLYWYQQILGQGPKLLIQFQNNGVVDDSQLPKDRFSAERLKGVDSTLKIQPAKLEDSAVYLCASSLIPTGTSGGASYNEQFFGPGTRLTVL.

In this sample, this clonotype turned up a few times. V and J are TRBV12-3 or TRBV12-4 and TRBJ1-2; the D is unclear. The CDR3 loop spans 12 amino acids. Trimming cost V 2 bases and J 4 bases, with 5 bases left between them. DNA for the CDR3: TGTGCCAGCAGTTTATCTTCCTATGGCTACACCTTC. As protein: CASSLSSYGYTF.

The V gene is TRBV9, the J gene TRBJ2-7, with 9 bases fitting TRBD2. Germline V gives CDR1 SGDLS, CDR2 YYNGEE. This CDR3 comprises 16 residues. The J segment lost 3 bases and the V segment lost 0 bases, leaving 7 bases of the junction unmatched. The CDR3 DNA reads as TGTGCCAGCAGCGTAGGTCTAGCGGGGAGTTACTACGAGCAGTACTTC. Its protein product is CASSVGLAGSYYEQYF.

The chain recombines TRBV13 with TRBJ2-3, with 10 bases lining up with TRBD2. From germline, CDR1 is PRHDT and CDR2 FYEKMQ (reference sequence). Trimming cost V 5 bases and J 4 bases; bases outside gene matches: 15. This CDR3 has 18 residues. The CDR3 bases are TGTGCCAGCAGCCCCGCTGCGCTAGCGGGAGAAGATTCAGATACGCAGTATTTT. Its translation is CASSPAALAGEDSDTQYF.

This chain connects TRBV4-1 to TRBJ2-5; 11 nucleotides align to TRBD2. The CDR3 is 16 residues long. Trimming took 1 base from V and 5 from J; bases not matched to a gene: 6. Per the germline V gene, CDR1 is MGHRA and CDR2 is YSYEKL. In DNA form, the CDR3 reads TGCGCCAGCAGCCAAGGGCCTAGCGGGGGGAAGGAGACCCAGTACTTC. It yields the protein CASSQGPSGGKETQYF.

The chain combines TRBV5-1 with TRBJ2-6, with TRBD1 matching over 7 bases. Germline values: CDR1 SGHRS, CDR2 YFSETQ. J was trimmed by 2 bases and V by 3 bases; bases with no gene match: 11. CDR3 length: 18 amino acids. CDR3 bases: TGCGCCAGCAGCTACCGGGCAGGGGGTATAGCTGGGGCCAACGTCCTGACTTTC. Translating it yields CASSYRAGGIAGANVLTF.